A single sample gave rise to the 3 T cell receptor beta chains below, sequenced in a study of long-term antiretroviral therapy in people with HIV. Researchers ran immunoSEQ v3.0 at survey level. This table comes from immunoSEQ multiplex PCR, and its TCRdb copy is limited to in-frame clones, with some not included. The data show under 20,000 clones, 80% to 90% seen once. Sequencing used unsorted PBMCs, obtained 4.2 years after starting antiretroviral therapy. These receptors originate from a man in his fifties or sixties with HIV.

This clone is labeled as large. This same CDR3 is encoded by further DNA sequences in the sample. This chain connects TRBV28 to TRBJ1-1, with TRBD1 as a possible D gene (5 bases). V was shortened by 6 bases and J by 1 base, with 9 bases between the two germline ends. CDR1 and CDR2 (germline): MDHEN, SYDVKM. CDR3 size: 13 residues. The DNA of the CDR3 is TGTGCCAGCAGCCGTACAGGGAACACTGAAGCTTTCTTT. This encodes CASSRTGNTEAFF.

The rearrangement joins TRBV11-2 to TRBJ2-3; D gene ambiguous. The CDR3 is 11 amino acids. Germline lookup yields CDR1 SGHAT and CDR2 FQNNGV. Trimming left V 5 bases short and J 4 bases short, with 4 bases between. The CDR3 coding sequence is TGTGCCAGCAGCGAGGCAGATACGCAGTATTTT. Amino acids: CASSEADTQYF.

The chain is built from TRBV6-6 and TRBJ1-2; D is possibly TRBD1 (5 bases). The germline V gene has CDR1 MNHNY and CDR2 SVGAGI (reference sequence). V lost 4 bases to trimming and J lost 8 bases, with 14 bases between them. CDR3 length: 13 residues. CDR3 nucleotides: TGTGCCAGCAGTTCCTTAGGGACTGGCGGCTACACCTTC. It is translated as CASSSLGTGGYTF.